A selection of T cell receptor beta chains follows, all from one sample in a study of CD8+CD57+ T cells in acquired aplastic anemia. Each CDR3 protein is one row after TCRdb ran MiXCR on the reads. The table includes 150,000 to 200,000 distinct CDR3 sequences, under 75% detected once. Sequencing used sorted CD4+, CD8+, or CD8+CD57+ T cells (not recorded which) from PBMCs. The receptor source for this set is a human donor in good health. CDR3s include the opening cysteine and the closing phenylalanine or tryptophan. Fields, in order: clone size, D gene, V gene, J gene, CDR3 DNA, CDR3 protein. D genes are given only for firm matches. The size of a clone is reported for some rows only, either as once, few or many, or as a class for expanded clones.

size: few; D: NA; V: TRBV6-1; J: TRBJ2-1; DNA: TGTGCCAGCACTTCACTTAGAAATGAGCAGTTCTTC; CDR3: CASTSLRNEQFF
size: once; D: NA; V: TRBV15; J: TRBJ1-1; DNA: TGTGCCACCAGCCCCGGGACATCGGGGACTGAAGCTTTCTTT; CDR3: CATSPGTSGTEAFF
size: many; D: NA; V: TRBV20-1; J: TRBJ2-7; DNA: TGCAGTGCTAGAGTAGGGGGGACTACCGCTTACGAGCAGTACTTC; CDR3: CSARVGGTTAYEQYF
size: many; D: NA; V: TRBV28; J: TRBJ2-7; DNA: TGTGCCAGCACCGCAAGGGACATTTACGAGCAGTACTTC; CDR3: CASTARDIYEQYF
size: NA; D: NA; V: TRBV25-1; J: TRBJ1-4; DNA: TGTGCCAGCAGTCAGGGGACCCCAGGAAAACTGTTTTTT; CDR3: CASSQGTPGKLFF
size: many; D: NA; V: TRBV9; J: TRBJ1-2; DNA: TGTGCCAGCAGCGTCAACCAGGACGGCCTCAATCCCTATGGCTACACCTTC; CDR3: CASSVNQDGLNPYGYTF
size: NA; D: NA; V: TRBV20-1; J: TRBJ2-7; DNA: TGCAGTGCTCCTAAAACAGAGCGGCAAGCCTACGAGCAGTACTTC; CDR3: CSAPKTERQAYEQYF
size: few; D: NA; V: TRBV29-1; J: TRBJ1-2; DNA: TGCAGCGTTCGGTTAGGAGCTGGAGATGGCTACACCTTC; CDR3: CSVRLGAGDGYTF
size: once; D: TRBD1; V: TRBV9; J: TRBJ1-2; DNA: TGCGCCAGCAGGGTTGGGACAGCTAACTATGGCTACACCTTC; CDR3: CASRVGTANYGYTF
size: few; D: NA; V: TRBV29-1; J: TRBJ1-6; DNA: TGCAGCGTTGAAGATTCTCCGGGTTCACCCCTCCACTTT; CDR3: CSVEDSPGSPLHF
size: NA; D: NA; V: TRBV19; J: TRBJ1-2; DNA: TGTGCCAGTAGTATAGATCGGGGGAATTATGGCTACACCTTC; CDR3: CASSIDRGNYGYTF
size: NA; D: TRBD1; V: TRBV20-1; J: TRBJ2-7; DNA: TGCAGTGCTAGAGATCTACTCATTGACAGGGTGGGTTACGAGCAGTACTTC; CDR3: CSARDLLIDRVGYEQYF
size: NA; D: TRBD2; V: TRBV19; J: TRBJ2-1; DNA: TGTGCCAGTAGTAGAGGGACTAGCGGGAGGGGAGAGCAGTTCTTC; CDR3: CASSRGTSGRGEQFF
size: NA; D: NA; V: TRBV5-4; J: TRBJ2-7; DNA: TGTGCCAGCAGCTATGACGGCCTAGGGCCCGACGAGCAGTACTTC; CDR3: CASSYDGLGPDEQYF